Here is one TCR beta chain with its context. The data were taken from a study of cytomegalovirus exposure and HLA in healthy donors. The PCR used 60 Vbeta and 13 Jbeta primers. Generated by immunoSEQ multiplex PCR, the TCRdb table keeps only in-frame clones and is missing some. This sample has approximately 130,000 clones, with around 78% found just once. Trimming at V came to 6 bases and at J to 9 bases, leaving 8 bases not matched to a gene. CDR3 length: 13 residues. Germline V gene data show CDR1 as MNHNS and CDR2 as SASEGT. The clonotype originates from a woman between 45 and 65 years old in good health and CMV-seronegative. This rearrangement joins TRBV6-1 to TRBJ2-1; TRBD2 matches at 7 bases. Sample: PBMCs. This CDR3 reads CASRLTSEGEQFF. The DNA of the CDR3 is TGTGCCAGCAGGCTTACTAGCGAGGGTGAGCAGTTCTTC.